These T cell receptor beta chains were read from a single sample in a study of shared clonotypes between healthy human individuals. TCRdb's table, derived via immunoSEQ multiplex PCR, lists solely in-frame clones and lacks some. The sample includes 2.5 million or so clones, around nine tenths of them seen just once. The specimen sequenced was naive CD4+ T cells sorted from blood. These receptors all come from a man between 18 and 29 years old in good health. CDR3s leave out the opening cysteine and the closing phenylalanine or tryptophan. D genes are given only for firm matches. Not all rows give a size; the values are once, few, many and, for expanded clones, a class.

>TRBD1|.|TRBV11-2|TRBJ1-2
ASSTDRALANGYT
>TRBD2|.|TRBV7-2|TRBJ2-5
ASSVRTSGRGPGTQY
>.|.|TRBV7-9|TRBJ2-7
ASSSSEEQY
>TRBD2|.|TRBV25-1|TRBJ2-2
ASSKAGGGTGELF
>.|.|TRBV6-6|TRBJ2-3
ASSSDSTDTQY
>TRBD1|few|TRBV30|TRBJ1-4
AWSTGQGNEKLF
>TRBD1|.|TRBV7-2|TRBJ2-3
ASSSGTGTDTQY
>.|.|TRBV6-5|TRBJ1-2
ASSYSAGLSNYGYT
>TRBD1|.|TRBV2|TRBJ2-1
ASSRTGPMGEQF
>.|.|TRBV28|TRBJ2-7
ASSYVYEQY
>.|once|TRBV6-6|TRBJ2-6
AGGGSGANVLT
>.|once|TRBV30|TRBJ1-2
AWSVWGGGYGYT
>TRBD2|once|TRBV11-2|TRBJ2-7
ASSVSGRAYEQY
>.|.|TRBV11-2|TRBJ2-3
ASSLEGRASTDTQY
>TRBD2|.|TRBV5-1|TRBJ2-3
ASSFIAGADTQY
>.|.|TRBV29-1|TRBJ2-2
SVEERGTGELF
>.|.|TRBV5-4|TRBJ1-2
ASSHSQGNYGYT
>.|.|TRBV5-4|TRBJ2-6
ADEDSSGANVLT
>.|.|TRBV29-1|TRBJ2-5
SVSSRGKGETQY
>TRBD1|.|TRBV5-1|TRBJ1-5
ASSHTGGDQPQH
>.|once|TRBV5-4|TRBJ2-5
ASSLGGVQETQY
>TRBD2|once|TRBV5-6|TRBJ2-1
ASSLRGLAGNEQF
>.|once|TRBV7-2|TRBJ2-7
ASSRRTGEPYEQY
>.|.|TRBV5-1|TRBJ1-1
ASSGDGLNTEAF
>.|.|TRBV9|TRBJ2-5
ASSVVDRREETQY
>TRBD2|.|TRBV9|TRBJ2-3
ASSVPRGTGGTTDTQY
>.|.|TRBV27|TRBJ1-2
ASSPRQENYGYT
>.|.|TRBV27|TRBJ1-4
ASSPIVESNEKLF
>TRBD2|once|TRBV28|TRBJ2-5
ASSSPGGRGADRYQETQY
>.|.|TRBV11-2|TRBJ2-1
ASSTDWLSYNEQF
>TRBD1|.|TRBV6-5|TRBJ1-2
ASSYGTGADGYT
>TRBD1|.|TRBV19|TRBJ1-5
ASSGTGGVNQPQH
>.|few|TRBV30|TRBJ1-1
ALARDRATEAF
>TRBD1|.|TRBV19|TRBJ1-5
ASSRQGSNQPQH
>.|.|TRBV18|TRBJ1-4
ASSPPMSEKLF
>.|.|TRBV7-9|TRBJ1-4
ASTQAETVNEKLF
>.|.|TRBV7-2|TRBJ1-1
ASSLRPPRTEAF
>.|.|TRBV6-1|TRBJ2-3
ASSALAVESDTQY
>.|.|TRBV13|TRBJ2-7
ASSLDYEQY
>TRBD2|.|TRBV4-3|TRBJ2-7
ASSQDYASGSHEQY